The clone carrying this TCR beta chain was counted at least ten times. Its antigen is currently unknown. The entry originates in a study of human T cells and chemical hapten exposure. About the study: Patients, largely female, had alopecia areata, totalis or universalis. General study results and limits: There were significantly more large CDR3 similarity clusters among expanded TCRs than among controls.

Library construction involved attaching unique molecular identifiers to individual cDNA molecules, which allowed quantitative, reproducible TCR counting. TCRdb analysed the RACE reads with MiXCR anew, one entry per CDR3 protein. Of 380,000 or so distinct CDR3 sequences in the sample, 4% to 5.5% were seen once. The CDR3 is 14 residues long. Deletions cut 7 bases from V and 4 bases from J, with 16 bases between. Per germline, CDR1 MDHEN and CDR2 SYDVKM. The time point: patch test 1, 2 weeks after DPC sensitization. The treatment here: therapeutic diphenylcyclopropenone sensitization with weekly scalp DPC. Sample donors consisted of patients with alopecia, aged 18 to 70 years, who were suitable for DPC.

The gene calls are TRBV28 and TRBJ1-2, with a weak D call TRBD1 (6 bases). The sequenced sample was whole blood, obtained in connection with sensitization to the hapten diphenylcyclopropenone (DPC). The receptor was isolated from a woman between 45 and 60 years old with alopecia areata. Some clones in this sample may be carry-over from other donors' samples. The CDR3 sequence: CASTRGFVSYGYTF. The CDR3 DNA reads as TGTGCCAGCACAAGGGGGTTCGTCTCCTATGGCTACACCTTC.